Listed below are T cell receptor beta chains from one sample, sequenced in a study of graft-versus-host responses after intestinal transplantation. Generated by immunoSEQ multiplex PCR, the TCRdb table keeps only in-frame clones and is missing some. The repertoire includes more than 50,000 clones, roughly 89% of them detected once, and roughly 6% sits in the top ten. The sequencing used PBMCs, collected nearly 670 days after intestinal transplant. Receptors were obtained from a human patient who received an intestinal transplant, so some T cells may come from the graft donor. CDR3s include the opening cysteine and the closing phenylalanine or tryptophan. A D gene is named only where the DNA matches it firmly.

>.|TRBV7-9|TRBJ2-3
CASSRGGARTDTQYF
TGTGCCAGCAGCCGTGGGGGGGCCCGCACAGATACGCAGTATTTT
>TRBD1|TRBV7-8|TRBJ1-2
CASSLEDRFYGYTF
TGTGCCAGCAGCTTAGAGGACAGGTTCTATGGCTACACCTTC
>.|TRBV2|TRBJ2-5
CASSVSQETQYF
TGTGCCAGCAGTGTAAGTCAAGAGACCCAGTACTTC
>TRBD1|TRBV13|TRBJ1-5
CATSTGNNQPQHF
TGTGCCACCTCGACAGGGAACAATCAGCCCCAGCATTTT
>TRBD2|TRBV6-1|TRBJ2-7
CASSTSLALYEQYF
TGTGCCAGCAGTACATCACTAGCGCTCTACGAGCAGTACTTC
>TRBD2|TRBV7-8|TRBJ2-5
CASSQRGGARETQYF
TGTGCCAGCAGCCAACGGGGGGGGGCTAGAGAGACCCAGTACTTC
>.|TRBV21-1|TRBJ2-7
CAGSLDSTTYEQYF
TGTGCCGGCTCCCTCGACAGTACTACCTACGAGCAGTACTTC
>.|TRBV6-5|TRBJ1-1
CASSYSGQQGMAFF
TGTGCCAGCAGTTACTCTGGGCAGCAGGGGATGGCTTTCTTT
>.|TRBV5-1|TRBJ2-5
CASSLVGGQETQYF
TGCGCCAGCAGCTTGGTAGGGGGACAAGAGACCCAGTACTTC
>TRBD2|TRBV5-1|TRBJ2-2
CASSFTGVAGYGGELFF
TGCGCCAGCAGCTTCACGGGAGTAGCGGGGTATGGCGGGGAGCTGTTTTTT
>TRBD1|TRBV5-1|TRBJ1-2
CASSALTGFGYTF
TGCGCCAGCAGCGCCCTGACAGGGTTTGGCTACACCTTC
>.|TRBV10-1|TRBJ2-3
CASSESTGQLITDTQYF
TGCGCCAGCAGTGAATCGACAGGACAACTTATCACAGATACGCAGTATTTT
>.|TRBV7-6|TRBJ1-5
CASSLAQGWSNQPQHF
TGTGCCAGCAGCTTAGCCCAGGGTTGGAGCAATCAGCCCCAGCATTTT
>.|TRBV7-3|TRBJ2-3
CASSLKGRGFTDTQYF
TGTGCCAGCAGCTTAAAAGGCAGGGGTTTCACAGATACGCAGTATTTT
>.|TRBV27|TRBJ2-7
CASSLSAGISYEQYF
TGTGCCAGCAGTTTATCGGCAGGTATCTCCTACGAGCAGTACTTC
>.|TRBV9|TRBJ1-4
CASSVALRSGNEKLFF
TGTGCCAGCAGCGTAGCTCTCAGGTCGGGAAATGAAAAACTGTTTTTT
>.|TRBV27|TRBJ1-2
CASSLRGVEGYTF
TGTGCCAGCAGTTTAAGGGGGGTTGAAGGCTACACCTTC
>TRBD1|TRBV6-4|TRBJ2-1
CASSANSGQGSDEQFF
TGTGCCAGCAGTGCCAATTCGGGACAGGGATCCGATGAGCAGTTCTTC
>TRBD2|TRBV4-1|TRBJ2-2
CASSRGTSGGDGELFF
TGCGCCAGCAGCCGAGGAACTAGCGGGGGGGACGGGGAGCTGTTTTTT
>TRBD1|TRBV7-3|TRBJ1-4
CASSPNQTGVGEKLFF
TGTGCCAGCAGCCCCAATCAGACAGGGGTTGGGGAAAAACTGTTTTTT
>.|TRBV7-9|TRBJ2-5
CASSLIEGFGQYF
TGTGCCAGCAGCTTAATAGAGGGGTTTGGCCAGTACTTC
>TRBD2|TRBV29-1|TRBJ2-1
CSVSPRGDEQFF
TGCAGCGTTTCGCCTCGGGGGGATGAGCAGTTCTTC
>.|TRBV5-1|TRBJ2-7
CASSFLGSAYEQYF
TGCGCCAGCAGCTTCCTCGGCAGTGCCTACGAGCAGTACTTC